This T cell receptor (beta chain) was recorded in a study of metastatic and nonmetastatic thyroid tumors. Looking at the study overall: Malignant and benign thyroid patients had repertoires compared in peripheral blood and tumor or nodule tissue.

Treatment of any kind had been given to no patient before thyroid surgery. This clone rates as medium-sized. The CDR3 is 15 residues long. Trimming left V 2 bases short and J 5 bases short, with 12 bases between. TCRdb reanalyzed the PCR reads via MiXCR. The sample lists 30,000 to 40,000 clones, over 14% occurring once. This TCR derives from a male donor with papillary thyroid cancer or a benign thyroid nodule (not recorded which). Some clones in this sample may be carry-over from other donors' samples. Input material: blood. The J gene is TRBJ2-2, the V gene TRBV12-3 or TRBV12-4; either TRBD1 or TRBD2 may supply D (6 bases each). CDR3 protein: CASSLRQAGTGELFF. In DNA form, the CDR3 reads TGTGCCAGCAGTTTACGACAGGCGGGGACCGGGGAGCTGTTTTTT.